Listed below are T cell receptor beta chains from one sample, sequenced in a study of control samples from healthy donors and cancer patients. This table comes from immunoSEQ multiplex PCR, and its TCRdb copy is limited to in-frame clones, with some not included. The sample includes about 89,000 clones, roughly nine tenths seen only once; the top ten take over 20%. Material for sequencing was blood. Receptor source: a young man in good health. Both conserved end residues are part of each CDR3. The D gene is left open where the match is weak. Clone sizes are given selectively: once, few, many, or a class where the clone is expanded.

j_call d_call v_call clone_size cdr3_aa cdr3_nt
TRBJ1-2 . TRBV24-1 once CATSDLPSRHQINYGYTF TGTGCCACCAGTGACTTGCCGTCCCGACACCAGATTAACTATGGCTACACCTTC
TRBJ1-5 TRBD1 TRBV2 . CASMKGQGPAAGSNQPQHF TGTGCCAGCATGAAGGGACAGGGGCCGGCAGCGGGGAGCAATCAGCCCCAGCATTTT
TRBJ2-5 . TRBV2 . CASSEIAGPDGETQYF TGTGCCAGCAGTGAGATTGCGGGCCCAGACGGGGAGACCCAGTACTTC
TRBJ2-3 TRBD2 TRBV24-1 . CATRTGGSTDTQYF TGTGCCACCAGAACGGGGGGGTCCACAGATACGCAGTATTTT
TRBJ2-5 TRBD1 TRBV5-1 . CASSLRGTGRYGTQYF TGCGCCAGCAGCTTGAGAGGGACAGGGCGATACGGGACCCAGTACTTC
TRBJ1-5 TRBD1 TRBV2 . CASRPGQVYQPQHF TGTGCCAGCAGGCCGGGACAGGTATATCAGCCCCAGCATTTT
TRBJ2-2 . TRBV2 . CASKQESTGELFF TGTGCCAGCAAACAGGAAAGCACCGGGGAGCTGTTTTTT
TRBJ1-1 . TRBV6-6 . CASRESGAGTEAFF TGTGCCAGCAGGGAGTCAGGGGCGGGTACTGAAGCTTTCTTT
TRBJ2-7 . TRBV19 few CASSIANSYEQYF TGTGCCAGTAGTATTGCGAACTCCTACGAGCAGTACTTC
TRBJ2-7 . TRBV5-6 . CASSLYGFEQYF TGTGCCAGCAGCTTGTACGGCTTCGAGCAGTACTTC
TRBJ1-3 . TRBV28 . CASCHRVYSGNTIYF TGTGCCAGCTGTCACAGGGTTTACTCTGGAAACACCATATATTTT
TRBJ1-1 . TRBV10-3 . CAIKGPGTQSAFF TGTGCCATCAAAGGACCAGGGACCCAGTCGGCTTTCTTT
TRBJ1-2 . TRBV29-1 . CSVGGRLGKANYGYTF TGCAGCGTTGGGGGCAGACTAGGAAAAGCTAACTATGGCTACACCTTC
TRBJ2-3 TRBD2 TRBV5-6 . CASSLRGTSGGNTQYF TGTGCCAGCAGCTTGCGAGGGACTAGCGGGGGCAATACGCAGTATTTT
TRBJ1-1 . TRBV2 . CASSGLRGGTEAFF TGTGCCAGCAGCGGACTAAGGGGCGGGACTGAAGCTTTCTTT
TRBJ2-6 . TRBV19 . CASSIEARSGANVLTF TGTGCCAGTAGTATTGAGGCGCGCTCTGGGGCCAACGTCCTGACTTTC
TRBJ1-1 . TRBV7-9 . CASSLIRQELEAFF TGTGCCAGCAGCTTAATCCGGCAGGAACTTGAAGCTTTCTTT
TRBJ1-2 . TRBV4-2 . CASSQEARNYGYTF TGTGCCAGCAGCCAAGAGGCCCGGAATTATGGCTACACCTTC
TRBJ2-1 . TRBV12-2 . CASRPRWSSSYNEQFF TGTGCAAGTCGCCCTCGGTGGTCGAGCTCCTACAATGAGCAGTTCTTC
TRBJ2-2 . TRBV6-4 few CASSDSGGTGELFF TGTGCCAGCAGTGACTCGGGGGGCACCGGGGAGCTGTTTTTT
TRBJ1-6 . TRBV6-4 . CASSANYNSPLHF TGTGCCAGCAGTGCAAACTATAATTCACCCCTCCACTTT
TRBJ2-1 TRBD1 TRBV7-8 . CASTPQPGQYNEQFF TGTGCCAGCACCCCCCAGCCGGGACAGTACAATGAGCAGTTCTTC
TRBJ2-6 . TRBV7-2 . CASSPFHKAGANVLTF TGTGCCAGCAGCCCCTTTCACAAGGCTGGGGCCAACGTCCTGACTTTC
TRBJ1-5 . TRBV19 . CASSLLRSNQPQHF TGTGCCAGTAGCCTACTTCGAAGCAATCAGCCCCAGCATTTT
TRBJ2-5 TRBD2 TRBV7-3 . CASSLTGLAGIETQYF TGTGCCAGCAGCTTAACGGGACTAGCGGGGATCGAGACCCAGTACTTC
TRBJ1-2 . TRBV20-1 . CSASIAAGGGYTF TGCAGTGCTAGTATAGCGGCAGGAGGGGGCTACACCTTC
TRBJ1-3 . TRBV23-1 . CASSQSGGGATLGNTIYF TGCGCCAGCAGTCAATCGGGCGGCGGAGCTACTCTGGGAAACACCATATATTTT
TRBJ1-2 . TRBV12-3/TRBV12-4 . CASSLAVTGSYTF TGTGCCAGCAGTTTAGCGGTGACAGGCTCCTACACCTTC
TRBJ2-7 TRBD2 TRBV19 . CASSIGLALTKQYF TGTGCCAGTAGTATAGGACTAGCCCTTACGAAGCAGTACTTC
TRBJ2-1 . TRBV10-3 . CAISESWNSLSYNEQFF TGTGCCATCAGTGAGTCATGGAACAGTTTGTCCTACAATGAGCAGTTCTTC
TRBJ2-3 TRBD2 TRBV7-2 . CASSLAAGGGTDTQYF TGTGCCAGCAGCTTAGCGGCGGGGGGGGGCACAGATACGCAGTATTTT
TRBJ1-2 TRBD1 TRBV24-1 once CATSDPRTGGGYTF TGTGCCACCAGTGACCCCCGGACAGGGGGGGGCTACACCTTC
TRBJ2-7 . TRBV6-1 once CASSEGGVPYEQYF TGTGCCAGCAGTGAAGGGGGGGTGCCCTACGAGCAGTACTTC
TRBJ2-2 TRBD2 TRBV9 . CASSRAGGRNTGELFF TGTGCCAGCAGCCGGGCGGGGGGGCGGAACACCGGGGAGCTGTTTTTT
TRBJ1-5 . TRBV11-2 . CASSLDAGMPQHF TGTGCCAGCAGCTTAGATGCCGGGATGCCCCAGCATTTT
TRBJ1-3 TRBD1 TRBV6-5 . CASSSDRGNTIYF TGTGCCAGCAGTTCGGACAGGGGAAACACCATATATTTT
TRBJ2-1 . TRBV5-5 . CASSSGQIAYNEQFF TGTGCCAGCAGCTCCGGACAGATAGCCTACAATGAGCAGTTCTTC
TRBJ2-3 . TRBV5-8 . CASSSGTNTDTQYF TGTGCCAGCAGCTCCGGGACCAACACAGATACGCAGTATTTT
TRBJ1-1 . TRBV7-9 . CASLFLGKTEAFF TGTGCCAGCCTCTTCCTAGGGAAAACTGAAGCTTTCTTT
TRBJ2-6 TRBD1 TRBV19 . CASRTGASGANVLTF TGTGCCAGTAGAACAGGGGCCTCTGGGGCCAACGTCCTGACTTTC
TRBJ2-3 TRBD2 TRBV30 . CAWGTSSDTQYF TGTGCCTGGGGGACTAGCTCAGATACGCAGTATTTT